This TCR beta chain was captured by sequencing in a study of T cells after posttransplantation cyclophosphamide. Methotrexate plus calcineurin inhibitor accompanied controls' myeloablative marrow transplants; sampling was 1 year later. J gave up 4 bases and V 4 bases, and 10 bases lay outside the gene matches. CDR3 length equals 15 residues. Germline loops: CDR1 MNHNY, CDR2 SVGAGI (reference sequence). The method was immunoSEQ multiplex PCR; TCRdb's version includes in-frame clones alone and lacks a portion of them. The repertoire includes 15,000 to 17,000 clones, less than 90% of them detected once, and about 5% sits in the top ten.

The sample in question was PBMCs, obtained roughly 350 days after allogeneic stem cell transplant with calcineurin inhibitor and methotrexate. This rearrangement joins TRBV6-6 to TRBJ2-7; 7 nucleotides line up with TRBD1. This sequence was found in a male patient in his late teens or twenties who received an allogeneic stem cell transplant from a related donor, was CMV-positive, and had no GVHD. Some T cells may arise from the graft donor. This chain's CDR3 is CASSFRQGGWYEQYF. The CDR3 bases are TGTGCCAGCAGTTTTAGACAGGGTGGTTGGTACGAGCAGTACTTC.